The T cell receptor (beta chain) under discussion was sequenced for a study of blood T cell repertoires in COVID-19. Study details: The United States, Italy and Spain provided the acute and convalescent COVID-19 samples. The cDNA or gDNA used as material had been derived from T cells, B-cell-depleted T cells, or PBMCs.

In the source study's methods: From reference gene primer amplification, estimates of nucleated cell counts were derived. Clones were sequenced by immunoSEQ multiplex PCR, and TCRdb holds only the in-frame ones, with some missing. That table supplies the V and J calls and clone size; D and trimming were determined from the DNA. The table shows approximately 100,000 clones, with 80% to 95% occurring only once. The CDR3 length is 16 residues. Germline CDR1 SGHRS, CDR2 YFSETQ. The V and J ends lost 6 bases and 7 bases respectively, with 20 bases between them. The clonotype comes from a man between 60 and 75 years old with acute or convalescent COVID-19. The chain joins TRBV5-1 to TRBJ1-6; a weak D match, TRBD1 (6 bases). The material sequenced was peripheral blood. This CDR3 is CASTFIPNTGNSPLHF. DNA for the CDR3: TGCGCCAGCACGTTCATCCCCAATACAGGGAATTCACCCCTCCACTTT.